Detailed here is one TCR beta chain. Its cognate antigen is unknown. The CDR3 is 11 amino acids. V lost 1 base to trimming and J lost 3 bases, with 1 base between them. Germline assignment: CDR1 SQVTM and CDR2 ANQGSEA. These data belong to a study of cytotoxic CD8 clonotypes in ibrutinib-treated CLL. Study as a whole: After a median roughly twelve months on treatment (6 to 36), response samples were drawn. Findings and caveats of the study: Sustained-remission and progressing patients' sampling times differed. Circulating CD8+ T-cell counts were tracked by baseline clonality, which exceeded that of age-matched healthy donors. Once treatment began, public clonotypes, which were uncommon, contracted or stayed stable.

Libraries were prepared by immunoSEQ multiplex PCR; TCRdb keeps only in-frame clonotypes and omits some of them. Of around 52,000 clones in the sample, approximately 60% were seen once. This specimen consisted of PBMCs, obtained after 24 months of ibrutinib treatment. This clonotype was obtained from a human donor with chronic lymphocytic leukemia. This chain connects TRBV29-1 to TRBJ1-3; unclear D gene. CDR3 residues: CSVEVGNTIYF. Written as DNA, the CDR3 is TGCAGCGTTGAAGTTGGAAACACCATATATTTT.